This T cell receptor (beta chain) came from a study of blood T cell repertoires in COVID-19. Study context: From the United States, Italy and Spain came samples of acute and convalescent COVID-19. The analysed material was cDNA or gDNA that came from T cells, B-cell-depleted T cells, or PBMCs.

This clone was observed once. Germline assignment: CDR1 MGHRA and CDR2 YSYEKL. Trimming left V 1 base short and J 5 bases short, with 19 bases between. This CDR3 comprises 17 residues. Recovered participants had two consecutive negative NP/OP PCR tests, healthcare professional clearance, or symptom resolution. Authors' analysis steps: The assay estimated nucleated cells by amplifying reference gene primers. The assay was immunoSEQ multiplex PCR, and TCRdb's table has in-frame clones only and misses some. That table is the source of V, J and clone size, and D and trimming were worked out from the DNA. This table has 200,000 to 250,000 clones, about 83% appearing once.

Material for sequencing was PBMCs or T cells enriched from blood (not recorded which). The V call is TRBV4-1, the J call TRBJ2-3; tentative D call: TRBD2 (6 bases). The source is a woman aged 45-65 years who had recovered from COVID-19. CDR3: CASSQGRGATRGDTQYF. The CDR3 nucleotides read TGCGCCAGCAGCCAAGGTCGCGGGGCAACGCGGGGAGATACGCAGTATTTT.